The T cell receptor (beta chain) under discussion was sequenced for a study of cytomegalovirus exposure and HLA in healthy donors. The wider study: Earlier sequencing of 150 million to 200 million T cells yielded roughly 100 million unique TCR beta sequences. Whole-study results and caveats: What was likely a sequencing artifact was a cluster of highly shared sequence variants. More clonal expansion characterized HLA-associated TCR beta chains than equally common others in a later analysis.

The primer mix had 60 Vbeta and 13 Jbeta primers. Data came from immunoSEQ multiplex PCR; TCRdb stores just in-frame clones and leaves some out. This sample has about 150,000 clones; roughly 79% occur once, and the top ten carry 1.3%. Unrecorded immune exposures were likely, despite nominal health at sampling. As to this clone: What it binds is not known.

The sequencing sample was made of PBMCs. The receptor was derived from a woman in her 40s in good health and CMV-seronegative.

CDR3 sequence reads: CASSPFSATVYGYTF. DNA of the CDR3: TGTGCCAGCAGCCCCTTTTCCGCGACAGTCTATGGCTACACCTTC. The gene calls are TRBV6-5 and TRBJ1-2; D may be TRBD1 (5 bases). Trimming removed 6 bases from V and 4 bases from J, with 18 bases in between. CDR1 MNHEY and CDR2 SVGAGI come from the germline V gene. CDR3 length: 15 residues.